These 9 T cell receptor beta chains originate from one sample sequenced in a study of PD-1 blockade in mismatch repair-deficient tumors (dated by TCRdb to about 2017). The library was prepared using the immunoSEQ multiplex PCR assay. TCRdb limited this immuneACCESS table to in-frame rearrangements with V and J called. A share of clones is missing; checked studies link under half to unresolved V genes, and the rest is unexplained. The table for this sample lists about 120,000 clones; 70% to 90% of them were counted only once. Clones ranked in the top ten supply around an eighth of the sample. The source was peripheral blood, collected 44 weeks after starting pembrolizumab. The receptors come from an adult with mismatch repair-deficient cancer.

This sequence joins TRBV21-1 and TRBJ2-3; the table calls TRBD1, which could not be checked here. TRBV21-1 is a known pseudogene. This CDR3 spans 16 amino acids. This CDR3 is CASRDVDITSTDTQYF. The CDR3 DNA sequence: TGTGCCAGCCGCGATGTGGACATCACTAGCACAGATACGCAGTATTTT.

This clone has just a few counts. This chain joins TRBV7-2 and TRBJ2-3; no reliable D call. CDR1 SGHTA and CDR2 FQGNSA come from the germline V gene. V was clipped by 6 bases and J by 3 bases, with 7 bases between them. The CDR3 runs 12 residues. CDR3 DNA: TGTGCCAGCAGTCCCCGAACAGATACGCAGTATTTT. Protein product: CASSPRTDTQYF.

This rearrangement joins TRBV27 to TRBJ2-2; 11 bases are a match to TRBD2. Germline V lookup: CDR1 MNHEY, CDR2 SMNVEV (reference sequence). Losses at the gene ends were 5 bases for V and 4 bases for J; bases not matched to a gene: 6. CDR3 length: 16 residues. The CDR3 is CASSRLLAGGTGELFF. The CDR3 DNA follows: TGTGCCAGCAGTCGTTTGCTAGCGGGAGGCACCGGGGAGCTGTTTTTT.

This chain joins TRBV7-3 and TRBJ2-1; D is possibly TRBD1 (5 bases). The CDR3 runs to 14 residues. Trimming pared 0 bases from V and 7 bases from J, leaving 10 bases between. The germline CDR1 and CDR2 sequences are SGHTA and FQGTGA. The CDR3 nucleotides are TGTGCCAGCAGCTTAACTGCAGGGATTAATGAGCAGTTCTTC. Protein sequence: CASSLTAGINEQFF.

V usage is TRBV9 and J usage is TRBJ2-5; D unclear. Germline-derived CDR1 and CDR2 are SGDLS and YYNGEE. The germline V and J ends were trimmed by 3 bases and 5 bases, with 14 bases remaining between them. The CDR3 totals 14 residues. This CDR3 reads CASSARHDGETQYF. CDR3 sequence (DNA): TGTGCCAGCAGCGCAAGACATGACGGGGAGACCCAGTACTTC.

The chain carries TRBV11-2 and TRBJ2-7, with a possible D match to TRBD2 (5 bases). This CDR3 region has 12 residues. The germline V and J ends were trimmed by 5 bases and 4 bases, with 9 bases remaining between them. The germline V gene encodes CDR1 SGHAT and CDR2 FQNNGV. The CDR3: CASSKRSYEQYF. In DNA, the CDR3 is TGTGCCAGCAGCAAGCGGAGTTACGAGCAGTACTTC.

The genes are TRBV6-5 and TRBJ2-1; 9 bases line up with TRBD2. From germline, CDR1 is MNHEY and CDR2 SVGAGI. V lost 7 bases, J lost 6 bases, and 10 bases stayed unmatched. There are 15 residues in the CDR3. The chain's CDR3 is CASNKVTSGVNEQFF. CDR3 bases: TGTGCCAGCAACAAGGTGACTAGCGGAGTCAATGAGCAGTTCTTC.

The chain couples TRBV28 to TRBJ2-1; no reliable D call. The V end lost 6 bases, the J end lost 5 bases, and 14 bases lay between the germline ends. The CDR3 runs to 14 residues. CDR1 and CDR2 from the germline V gene are MDHEN and SYDVKM. The CDR3 loop is CASSTVPSDNEQFF. As DNA, the CDR3 is TGTGCCAGCAGCACCGTCCCGTCCGACAATGAGCAGTTCTTC.

The genes are TRBV28 and TRBJ1-5; D perhaps matches TRBD1 (5 bases). CDR3 length: 14 residues. V was pared by 7 bases and J by 5 bases, with 15 bases between. Per germline, CDR1 MDHEN and CDR2 SYDVKM. The CDR3 DNA reads as TGTGCCAGCACCATGCTGGGAGGGGATCAGCCCCAGCATTTT. Translating gives CASTMLGGDQPQHF.